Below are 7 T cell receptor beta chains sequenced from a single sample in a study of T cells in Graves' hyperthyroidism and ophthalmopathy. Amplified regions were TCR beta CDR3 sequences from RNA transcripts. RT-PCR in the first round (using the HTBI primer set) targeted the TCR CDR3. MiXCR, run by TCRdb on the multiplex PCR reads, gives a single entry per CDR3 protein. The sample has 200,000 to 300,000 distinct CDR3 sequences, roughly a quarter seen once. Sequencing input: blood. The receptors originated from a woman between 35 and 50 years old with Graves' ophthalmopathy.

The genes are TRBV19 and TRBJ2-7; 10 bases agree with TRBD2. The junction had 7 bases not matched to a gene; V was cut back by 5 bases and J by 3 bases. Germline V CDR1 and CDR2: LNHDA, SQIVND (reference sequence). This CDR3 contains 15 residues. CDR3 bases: TGTGCCAGTAGTCCAACTAGCGGGATCCTCTACGAGCAGTACTTC. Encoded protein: CASSPTSGILYEQYF.

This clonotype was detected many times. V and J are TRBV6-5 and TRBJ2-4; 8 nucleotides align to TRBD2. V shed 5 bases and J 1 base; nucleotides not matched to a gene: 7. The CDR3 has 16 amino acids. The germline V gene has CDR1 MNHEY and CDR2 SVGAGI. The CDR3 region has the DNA TGTGCCAGCAGTCCGAACGGGAGGGGGGCCAAAAACATTCAGTACTTC. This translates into CASSPNGRGAKNIQYF.

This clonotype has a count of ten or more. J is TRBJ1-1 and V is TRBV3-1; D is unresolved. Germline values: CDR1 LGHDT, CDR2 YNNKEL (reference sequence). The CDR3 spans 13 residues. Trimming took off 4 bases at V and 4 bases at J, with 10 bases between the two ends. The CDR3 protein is CASSRSARTEAFF. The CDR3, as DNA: TGTGCCAGCAGCCGCTCTGCTCGCACTGAAGCTTTCTTT.

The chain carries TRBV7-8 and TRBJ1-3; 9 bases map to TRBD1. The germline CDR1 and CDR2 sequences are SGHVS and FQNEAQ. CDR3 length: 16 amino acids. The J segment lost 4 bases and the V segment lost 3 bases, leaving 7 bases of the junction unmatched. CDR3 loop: CASSFGTGLGGNTIYF. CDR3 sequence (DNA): TGTGCCAGCAGCTTTGGGACAGGGCTTGGGGGAAACACCATATATTTT.

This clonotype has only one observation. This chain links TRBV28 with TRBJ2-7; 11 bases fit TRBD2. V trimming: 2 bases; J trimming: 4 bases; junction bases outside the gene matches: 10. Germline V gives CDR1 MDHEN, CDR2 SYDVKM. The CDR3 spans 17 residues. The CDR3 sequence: CASSLTWVSSGGYEQYF. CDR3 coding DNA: TGTGCCAGCAGTTTAACTTGGGTATCTAGCGGGGGGTACGAGCAGTACTTC.

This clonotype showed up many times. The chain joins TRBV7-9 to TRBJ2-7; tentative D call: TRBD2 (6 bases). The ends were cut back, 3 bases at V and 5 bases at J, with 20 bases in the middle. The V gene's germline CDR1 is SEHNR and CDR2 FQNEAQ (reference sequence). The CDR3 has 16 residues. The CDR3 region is CASSFGAGTVKDEQYF. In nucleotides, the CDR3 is TGTGCCAGCAGCTTTGGAGCCGGGACTGTAAAGGACGAGCAGTACTTC. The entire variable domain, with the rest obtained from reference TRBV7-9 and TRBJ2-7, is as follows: DTGVSQNPRHKITKRGQNVTFRCDPISEHNRLYWYRQTLGQGPEFLTYFQNEAQLEKSRLLSDRFSAERPKGSFSTLEIQRTEQGDSAMYLCASSFGAGTVKDEQYFGPGTRLTVT.

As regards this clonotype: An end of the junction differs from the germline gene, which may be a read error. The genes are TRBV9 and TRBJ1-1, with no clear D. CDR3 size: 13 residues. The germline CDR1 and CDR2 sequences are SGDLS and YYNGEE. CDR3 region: CASSVGRNTEPFF. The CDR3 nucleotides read TGTGCCAGCAGCGTAGGGAGGAACACTGAACCTTTCTTT.